A single sample gave rise to the 14 T cell receptor beta chains below, sequenced in a study of cytomegalovirus exposure and HLA in healthy donors. The PCR ran on 60 Vbeta and 13 Jbeta primers. Data came from immunoSEQ multiplex PCR; TCRdb stores just in-frame clones and leaves some out. The sample lists some 130,000 clones; roughly 85% were seen once. What was sequenced was PBMCs. These receptors originate from a man in his forties in good health and CMV-seropositive.

The V gene is TRBV5-6, the J gene TRBJ1-4, with D perhaps matching TRBD1 (6 bases). The CDR3 length is 14 residues. V was clipped by 4 bases and J by 8 bases, with 15 bases between them. In germline, CDR1 is SGHDT, CDR2 YYEEEE. CDR3 region: CASSQDRISEKLFF. For the CDR3, the DNA is TGTGCCAGCAGCCAAGACAGGATCTCCGAAAAACTGTTTTTT.

V and J are TRBV18 and TRBJ2-7, with 10 bases lining up with TRBD2. Germline-derived CDR1 and CDR2 are KGHSH and LQKENI. Trimming cost V 2 bases and J 4 bases; bases outside gene matches: 5. CDR3 length: 15 residues. The CDR3 protein is CASSPILAGDYEQYF. In DNA form, the CDR3 reads TGTGCCAGCTCACCAATCCTAGCGGGAGATTACGAGCAGTACTTC.

The V and J genes are TRBV11-2 and TRBJ2-5; TRBD2 agrees at 9 bases. The V and J ends lost 2 bases and 11 bases, in that order; junction bases with no gene match: 15. Germline-derived CDR1 and CDR2 are SGHAT and FQNNGV. The CDR3 spans 16 residues. The CDR3: CASSLLSASGVREQYF. The CDR3 region has the DNA TGTGCCAGCAGCTTATTGAGCGCTAGCGGGGTGCGGGAGCAGTACTTC.

The V and J genes are TRBV4-2 and TRBJ2-7; 8 nucleotides agree with TRBD1. V dropped 1 base and J dropped 3; count of bases not matched to a gene: 8. Germline V lookup: CDR1 LGHNA, CDR2 YNFKEQ. CDR3 length equals 16 residues. CDR3 in amino acids: CASSQGAGTGLYEQYF. In DNA form, the CDR3 reads TGTGCCAGCAGCCAAGGGGCCGGGACAGGTCTCTACGAGCAGTACTTC.

The chain links TRBV7-9 to TRBJ2-7; D possibly corresponds to TRBD2 (6 bases). Trimming took off 5 bases at V and 3 bases at J, with 14 bases between the two ends. CDR3 length equals 14 residues. Germline CDR1 reads SEHNR; CDR2 reads FQNEAQ (reference sequence). In DNA form, the CDR3 reads TGTGCCAGCAGCCCGCGGGGCGGGAACTACGAGCAGTACTTC. It is translated as CASSPRGGNYEQYF.

The chain links TRBV5-4 to TRBJ2-7; maybe TRBD2 (5 bases). The CDR3 has 13 amino acids. The germline V gene has CDR1 SGHNT and CDR2 YYREEE (reference sequence). Trimming took 6 bases from V and 0 from J, leaving 10 bases between them. DNA of the CDR3: TGTGCCAGCACTCCCCGGGGCTCCTACGAGCAGTACTTC. Its protein product is CASTPRGSYEQYF.

The chain employs TRBV30 and TRBJ1-2, with TRBD1 as a possible D gene (6 bases). V gave up 3 bases and J gave up 7 bases, with 18 bases separating them. The germline CDR1 and CDR2 sequences are GTSNPN and SVGIG (reference sequence). This CDR3 contains 14 residues. Here the CDR3 reads CAWREQGSLPGYTF. The CDR3 coding sequence is TGTGCCTGGAGGGAACAGGGCTCACTACCTGGCTACACCTTC.

The rearrangement links TRBV14 to TRBJ2-7; D ambiguous. Per germline, CDR1 SGHDN and CDR2 FVKESK. This CDR3 is 14 amino acids long. V lost 4 bases, J lost 2 bases, and 12 bases lay in between. CDR3 region: CASSREWAPYEQYF. The DNA for the CDR3 is TGTGCCAGCAGCCGCGAGTGGGCCCCCTACGAGCAGTACTTC. The full variable domain, rest sourced from reference TRBV14 and TRBJ2-7, is EAGVTQFPSHSVIEKGQTVTLRCDPISGHDNLYWYRRVMGKEIKFLLHFVKESKQDESGMPNNRFLAERTGGTYSTLKVQPAELEDSGVYFCASSREWAPYEQYFGPGTRLTVT.

V is TRBV2 and J is TRBJ2-2; possible D gene TRBD2, 5 bases. This CDR3 has 12 amino acids. Trimming left V 4 bases short and J 5 bases short, with 5 bases between. Germline V gene data show CDR1 as SNHLY and CDR2 as FYNNEI. The CDR3, as DNA: TGTGCCAGCAGTGCGGGAACCGGGGAGCTGTTTTTT. It is translated as CASSAGTGELFF.

The gene calls are TRBV15 and TRBJ1-4; weak D call: TRBD1 (6 bases). Trimming left V 3 bases short and J 4 bases short, with 15 bases between. The CDR3 contains 16 residues. Per the germline V gene, CDR1 is LNHNV and CDR2 is YYDKDF (reference sequence). The CDR3 protein is CATSSGGNRVNEKLFF. The CDR3 DNA reads TGTGCCACCAGCAGTGGTGGGAACAGGGTTAATGAAAAACTGTTTTTT.

This chain uses TRBV7-9 with TRBJ2-1, with 10 nucleotides matching TRBD2. CDR1 and CDR2 from the germline V gene are SEHNR and FQNEAQ (reference sequence). The CDR3 covers 15 residues. The ends lost 2 bases at V and 11 bases at J; junction bases unmatched: 9. This CDR3 is CASSLLASGSEKQFF. The DNA of the CDR3 is TGTGCCAGCAGCTTACTGGCTAGCGGGAGTGAGAAGCAGTTCTTC.

The rearrangement uses TRBV5-1 and TRBJ2-3; 10 positions match TRBD2. The CDR3 totals 14 residues. J gave up 5 bases and V 7 bases, and 7 bases lay outside the gene matches. In germline, CDR1 is SGHRS, CDR2 YFSETQ. The CDR3 spells CASVAGGSVDTQYF. For the CDR3, the DNA is TGCGCCAGCGTAGCGGGAGGTTCTGTAGATACGCAGTATTTT.

The rearrangement uses TRBV7-9 and TRBJ2-7; D unresolved. This CDR3 comprises 14 residues. The germline V gene has CDR1 SEHNR and CDR2 FQNEAQ (reference sequence). The V end was cut by 5 bases, the J end by 4 bases, with 15 bases between. Here the CDR3 DNA reads TGTGCCAGCAGCCCCCGCCAGGTGGGTTACGAGCAGTACTTC. Its translation: CASSPRQVGYEQYF.

This clone was found once. The chain links TRBV5-4 to TRBJ2-1, with 13 bases lining up with TRBD2. The V gene's germline CDR1 is SGHNT and CDR2 YYREEE (reference sequence). With V trimmed by 5 bases and J by 8 bases, 10 bases remained unmatched. This CDR3 is 16 amino acids long. The CDR3 sequence: CASRLLTSGRLHEQFF. DNA for the CDR3: TGTGCCAGCAGGCTACTGACTAGCGGGAGGTTACATGAGCAGTTCTTC.